This T cell receptor beta chain was observed in a study of shared clonotypes between healthy human individuals. In the study overall: Aged between 18 and 49, the donors were a couple of women and three men.

There are 15 residues in the CDR3. The germline V gene has CDR1 SGHNT and CDR2 YYREEE (reference sequence). V trimming: 0 bases; J trimming: 2 bases; junction bases outside the gene matches: 3. Samples underwent the assay at deep level. Sequenced by immunoSEQ multiplex PCR; TCRdb stores in-frame clones only, minus some. This repertoire shows around 530,000 clones, around 76% found once; its top ten account for about 12%. Donors were healthy HIV-negative adults without recent acute infections or vaccinations. Every donor, a Caucasian adult, lived in Nashville, Tennessee. The chain is built from TRBV5-4 and TRBJ2-7; 9 bases line up with TRBD1. The sequence derives from a woman aged 40 to 50 in good health. Some clones in this sample may be carry-over from other donors' samples. The specimen was PBMCs. The CDR3 here is CASSLGQGVAYEQYF. As DNA, the CDR3 is TGTGCCAGCAGCTTGGGACAGGGGGTAGCCTACGAGCAGTACTTC. The variable domain in full, completed from reference TRBV5-4 and TRBJ2-7, reads ETGVTQSPTHLIKTRGQQVTLRCSSQSGHNTVSWYQQALGQGPQFIFQYYREEENGRGNFPPRFSGLQFPNYSSELNVNALELDDSALYLCASSLGQGVAYEQYFGPGTRLTVT.